The rows below give T cell receptor beta chains drawn from one sample of a study of human T cells and chemical hapten exposure. TCRdb reanalysed the RACE reads using MiXCR and keeps one entry per CDR3 protein. The table has tens of thousands of distinct CDR3 sequences, more than 9.5% seen once. The sequences come from whole blood, collected in connection with sensitization to the hapten diphenylcyclopropenone (DPC). These receptors all stem from a woman between 40 and 55 years old with alopecia areata. Some clones in this sample may be carry-over from other donors' samples. Both conserved end residues are part of each CDR3. D genes are given only for firm matches. Rows may omit the clone size; those that give it use once, few, many or a size class.

.	13	few	TRBV5-6	TRBJ2-4	TGTGCCAGCAGCTTGGGGATGAAAAACATTCAGTACTTC	CASSLGMKNIQYF
.	16	many	TRBV23-1	TRBJ1-5	TGCGCCAGCAGTCTAGCGCGGCTGGGGAGCAATCAGCCCCAGCATTTT	CASSLARLGSNQPQHF
.	17	many	TRBV7-2	TRBJ2-2	TGTGCCAGCACTACCTCCTCCCGGGGGGCCAACACCGGGGAGCTGTTTTTT	CASTTSSRGANTGELFF
.	11	.	TRBV29-1	TRBJ1-4	TGCAGCGTTGAAGAAGATGAAAAACTGTTTTTT	CSVEEDEKLFF
.	15	.	TRBV27	TRBJ2-7	TGTGCCAGCAGTTTATTCGGGACGTCCCTCGGGGAGCAGTACTTC	CASSLFGTSLGEQYF
TRBD2	14	many	TRBV5-1	TRBJ2-7	TGCGCCAGCAGCTTGTCCGGGAGGCAGAACGAGCAGTACTTC	CASSLSGRQNEQYF
.	11	few	TRBV5-1	TRBJ2-1	TGCGCCAGCGGACAACACAATGAGCAGTTCTTC	CASGQHNEQFF
.	15	.	TRBV28	TRBJ1-2	TGTGCCAGCAGTTTATCCGCAGTAGGTAACTATGGCTACACCTTC	CASSLSAVGNYGYTF
.	11	few	TRBV6-5	TRBJ2-7	TGTGCCAGCAGAAACCGGTACGAGCAGTACTTC	CASRNRYEQYF
TRBD2	15	.	TRBV29-1	TRBJ2-7	TGCAGCGTTGAAAGTAGCGGGGTTGTTCCCTACGAGCAGTACTTC	CSVESSGVVPYEQYF
TRBD2	16	many	TRBV7-9	TRBJ2-1	TGTGCCAGCAGCGAGGCTAGCGGGGAGGACGCTAATGAGCAGTTCTTC	CASSEASGEDANEQFF
.	12	many	TRBV2	TRBJ2-3	TGTGCCAGCAGGGGGTTCACAGATACGCAGTATTTT	CASRGFTDTQYF
.	12	.	TRBV7-2	TRBJ2-3	TGTGCCAGCAGCTTAGGACGGGATACGCAGTATTTT	CASSLGRDTQYF
.	13	many	TRBV29-1	TRBJ2-3	TGCAGCGTCGCAGGGGCGGCCACAGATACGCAGTATTTT	CSVAGAATDTQYF
TRBD1	20	.	TRBV28	TRBJ2-2	TGTGCCAGCAGCCCCGGGTCATTGTGGGGACAGGGGGCGCCCACCGGGGAGCTGTTTTTT	CASSPGSLWGQGAPTGELFF
.	14	many	TRBV6-5	TRBJ1-5	TGTGCCAGCAGTCCTACAGATAGCAATCAGCCCCAGCATTTT	CASSPTDSNQPQHF